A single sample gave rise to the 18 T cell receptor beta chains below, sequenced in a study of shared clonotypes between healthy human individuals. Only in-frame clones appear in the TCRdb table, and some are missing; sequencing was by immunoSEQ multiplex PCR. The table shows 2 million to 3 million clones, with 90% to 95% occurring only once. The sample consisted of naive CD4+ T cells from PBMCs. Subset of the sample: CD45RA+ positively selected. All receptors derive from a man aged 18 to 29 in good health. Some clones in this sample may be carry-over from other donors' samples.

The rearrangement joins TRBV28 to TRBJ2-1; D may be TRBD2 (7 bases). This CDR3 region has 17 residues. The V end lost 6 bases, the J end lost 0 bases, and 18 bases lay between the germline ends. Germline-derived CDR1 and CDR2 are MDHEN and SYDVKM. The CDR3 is CASSTVEGGSSYNEQFF. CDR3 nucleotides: TGTGCCAGCAGCACCGTTGAGGGGGGGAGCTCCTACAATGAGCAGTTCTTC.

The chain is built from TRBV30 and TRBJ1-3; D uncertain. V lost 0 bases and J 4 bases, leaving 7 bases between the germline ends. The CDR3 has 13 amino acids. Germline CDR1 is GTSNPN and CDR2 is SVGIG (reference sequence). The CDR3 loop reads CAWSVQMGNTIYF. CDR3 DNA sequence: TGTGCCTGGAGTGTCCAGATGGGAAACACCATATATTTT.

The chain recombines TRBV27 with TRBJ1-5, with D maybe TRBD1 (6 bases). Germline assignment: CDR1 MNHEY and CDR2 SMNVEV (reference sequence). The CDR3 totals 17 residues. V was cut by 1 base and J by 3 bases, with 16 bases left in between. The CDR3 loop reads CASSLYYGGADNQPQHF. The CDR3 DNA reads TGTGCCAGCAGTTTATATTACGGGGGGGCTGACAATCAGCCCCAGCATTTT.

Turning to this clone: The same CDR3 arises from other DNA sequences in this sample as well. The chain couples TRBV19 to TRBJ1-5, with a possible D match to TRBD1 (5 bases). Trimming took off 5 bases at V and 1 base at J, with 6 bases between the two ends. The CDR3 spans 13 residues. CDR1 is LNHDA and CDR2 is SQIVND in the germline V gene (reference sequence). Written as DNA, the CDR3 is TGTGCCAGTAGTCGGGACAGCAATCAGCCCCAGCATTTT. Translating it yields CASSRDSNQPQHF. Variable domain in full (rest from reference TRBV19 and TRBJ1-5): DGGITQSPKYLFRKEGQNVTLSCEQNLNHDAMYWYRQDPGQGLRLIYYSQIVNDFQKGDIAEGYSVSREKKESFPLTVTSAQKNPTAFYLCASSRDSNQPQHFGDGTRLSIL.

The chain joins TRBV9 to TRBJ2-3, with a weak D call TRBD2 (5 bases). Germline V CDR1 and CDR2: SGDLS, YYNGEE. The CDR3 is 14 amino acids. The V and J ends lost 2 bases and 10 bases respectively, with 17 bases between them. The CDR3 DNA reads TGTGCCAGCAGCGTCGCCGCCCGGACTGAGGCGCAGTATTTT. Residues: CASSVAARTEAQYF.

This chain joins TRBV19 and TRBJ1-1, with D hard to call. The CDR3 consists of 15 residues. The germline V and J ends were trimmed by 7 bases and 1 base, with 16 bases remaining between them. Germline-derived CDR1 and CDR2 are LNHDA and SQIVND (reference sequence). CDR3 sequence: CASKRNGVANTEAFF. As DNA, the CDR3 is TGTGCCAGTAAAAGGAATGGGGTAGCGAACACTGAAGCTTTCTTT. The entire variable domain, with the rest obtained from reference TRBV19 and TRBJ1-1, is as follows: DGGITQSPKYLFRKEGQNVTLSCEQNLNHDAMYWYRQDPGQGLRLIYYSQIVNDFQKGDIAEGYSVSREKKESFPLTVTSAQKNPTAFYLCASKRNGVANTEAFFGQGTRLTVV.

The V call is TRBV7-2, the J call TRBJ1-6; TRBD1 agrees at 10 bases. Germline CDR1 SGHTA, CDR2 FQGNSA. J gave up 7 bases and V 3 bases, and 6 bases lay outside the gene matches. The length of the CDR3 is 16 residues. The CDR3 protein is CASSFGTGARNSPLHF. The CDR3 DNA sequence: TGTGCCAGCAGCTTCGGGACAGGGGCGAGGAATTCACCCCTCCACTTT.

This CDR3 reads CASRPGGGNTIYF. CDR3 nucleotide sequence: TGTGCCAGCAGGCCCGGCGGGGGAAACACCATATATTTT. The chain links TRBV28 to TRBJ1-3; D unresolved. This CDR3 has 13 amino acids. Trimming took off 6 bases at V and 4 bases at J, with 10 bases between the two ends. Looked up from germline, CDR1 is MDHEN and CDR2 is SYDVKM.

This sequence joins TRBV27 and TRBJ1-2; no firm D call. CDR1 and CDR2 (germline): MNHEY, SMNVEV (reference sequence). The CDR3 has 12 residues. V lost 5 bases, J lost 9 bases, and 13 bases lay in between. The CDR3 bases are TGTGCCAGCAGTCCTGGGCTGAGGAGCTACACCTTC. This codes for CASSPGLRSYTF.

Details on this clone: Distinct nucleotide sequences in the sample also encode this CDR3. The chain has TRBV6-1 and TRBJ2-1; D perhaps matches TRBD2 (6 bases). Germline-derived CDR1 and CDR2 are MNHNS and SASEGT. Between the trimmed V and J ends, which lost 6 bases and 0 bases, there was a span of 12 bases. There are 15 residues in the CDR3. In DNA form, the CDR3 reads TGTGCCAGCAGCAACCGCGGGGCCTCCTACAATGAGCAGTTCTTC. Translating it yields CASSNRGASYNEQFF.

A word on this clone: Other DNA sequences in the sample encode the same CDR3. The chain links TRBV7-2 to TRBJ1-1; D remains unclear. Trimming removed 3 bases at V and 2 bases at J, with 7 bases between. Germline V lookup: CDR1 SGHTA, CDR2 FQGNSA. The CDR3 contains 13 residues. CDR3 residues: CASSLAANTEAFF. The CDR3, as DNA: TGTGCCAGCAGCTTGGCGGCCAACACTGAAGCTTTCTTT.

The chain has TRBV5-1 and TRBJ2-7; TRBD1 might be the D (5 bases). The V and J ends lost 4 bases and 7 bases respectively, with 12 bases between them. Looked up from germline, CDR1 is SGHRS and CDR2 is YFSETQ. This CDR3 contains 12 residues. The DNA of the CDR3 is TGCGCCAGCAGCACTTTGGGGCTTGAGCAGTACTTC. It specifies CASSTLGLEQYF.

This chain's CDR3 is CASRLGGSGGAFF. CDR3 coding DNA: TGTGCCAGCAGACTAGGGGGTTCAGGTGGAGCTTTCTTT. The rearrangement joins TRBV6-1 to TRBJ1-1; perhaps TRBD1 as D (6 bases). The V end was cut by 6 bases, the J end by 10 bases, with 18 bases between. The CDR3 covers 13 residues. From germline, CDR1 is MNHNS and CDR2 SASEGT.

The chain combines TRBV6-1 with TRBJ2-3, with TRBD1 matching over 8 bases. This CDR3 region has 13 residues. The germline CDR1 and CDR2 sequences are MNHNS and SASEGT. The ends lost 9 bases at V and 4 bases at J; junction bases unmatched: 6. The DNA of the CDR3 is TGTGCCAGTCGACAGGGGTCGGCAGATACGCAGTATTTT. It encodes CASRQGSADTQYF.

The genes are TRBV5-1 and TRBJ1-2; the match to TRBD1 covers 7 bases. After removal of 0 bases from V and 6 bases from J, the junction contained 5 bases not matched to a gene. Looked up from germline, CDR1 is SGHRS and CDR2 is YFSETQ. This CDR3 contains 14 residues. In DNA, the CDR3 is TGCGCCAGCAGCTTGGTAGGACAGGAAAATGGCTACACCTTC. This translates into CASSLVGQENGYTF.

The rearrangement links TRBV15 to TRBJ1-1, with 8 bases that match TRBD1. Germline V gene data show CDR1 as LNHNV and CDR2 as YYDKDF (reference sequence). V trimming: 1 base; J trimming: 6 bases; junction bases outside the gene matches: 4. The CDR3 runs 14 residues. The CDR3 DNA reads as TGTGCCACCAGCAGAGCAGACAGGGGCTCTGAAGCTTTCTTT. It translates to CATSRADRGSEAFF.

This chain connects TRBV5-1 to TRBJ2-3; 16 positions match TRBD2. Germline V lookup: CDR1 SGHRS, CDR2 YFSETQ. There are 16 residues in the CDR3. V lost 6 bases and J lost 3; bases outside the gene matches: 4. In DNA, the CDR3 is TGCGCCAGCAACCCGGGACTAGCGGGAGGGACAGATACGCAGTATTTT. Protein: CASNPGLAGGTDTQYF.

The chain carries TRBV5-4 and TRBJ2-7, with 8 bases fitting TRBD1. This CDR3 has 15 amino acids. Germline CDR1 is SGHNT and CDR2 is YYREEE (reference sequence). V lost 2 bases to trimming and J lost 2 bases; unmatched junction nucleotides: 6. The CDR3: CASSLSGTGAYEQYF. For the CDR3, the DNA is TGTGCCAGCAGCTTATCCGGGACAGGCGCCTACGAGCAGTACTTC.